Each of the 29 T cell receptor beta chains below was sequenced from the same sample in a study of spatial heterogeneity in lung cancer. Study results and caveats: In tumors, expanded intratumoral alpha and beta TCR counts tracked mutation counts.

Noted time point: sample taken at primary tumor resection. TCRdb re-called the 5' RACE reads with MiXCR, one entry per CDR3 protein. This sample has around 20,000 distinct CDR3 sequences, with about 9.6% found just once. For these receptors, no antigen is known. Sequences were derived from lung tumor tissue, sampled at surgery. The receptors stem from a female donor with early-stage non-small cell lung cancer.

In this sample, this clonotype turned up many times. Since the library was made to target alpha chains, this beta chain is a stray read and its abundance is not meaningful. This rearrangement joins TRBV12-3 or TRBV12-4 to TRBJ1-1; no firm D call. The CDR3 has 13 residues. V gave up 3 bases and J gave up 0 bases, with 5 bases separating them. This CDR3 is CASSFGLNTEAFF. DNA for the CDR3: TGTGCCAGCAGTTTTGGGCTGAACACTGAAGCTTTCTTT.

This clonotype was counted many times. This beta chain is off target for a library built for alpha chains, so its abundance means little. The genes are TRBV6-5 and TRBJ1-2; D remains ambiguous. The ends were cut back, 6 bases at V and 3 bases at J, with 11 bases in the middle. The CDR3 has 13 amino acids. The germline V gene has CDR1 MNHEY and CDR2 SVGAGI. The CDR3 reads CASSPGVYYGYTF. CDR3 in DNA: TGTGCCAGCAGCCCCGGGGTGTACTATGGCTACACCTTC.

Comment on this clonotype: This beta chain lies outside the target of a library built for alpha chains; its clone size means little. This chain uses TRBV7-8 with TRBJ2-1; D uncertain. Between the trimmed V and J ends, which lost 0 bases and 7 bases, there was a span of 10 bases. The CDR3 loop spans 14 amino acids. Germline V gene lookup returns CDR1 SGHVS and CDR2 FQNEAQ. The CDR3 reads CASSLAGSQNEQFF. CDR3 nucleotide sequence: TGTGCCAGCAGCTTAGCAGGTAGCCAGAATGAGCAGTTCTTC.

This clonotype was seen repeatedly, ten times or more. A library prepared for alpha chains yielded this beta chain as an off-target read; its size is of little meaning. The chain uses TRBV5-1 and TRBJ1-6; a weak D match, TRBD1 (5 bases). The CDR3 extends over 15 amino acids. Trimming took off 4 bases at V and 7 bases at J, with 15 bases between the two ends. CDR1 and CDR2 from the germline V gene are SGHRS and YFSETQ. CDR3 coding DNA: TGCGCCAGCAGCCCCGACGGCGCAGGGAATTCACCCCTCCACTTT. Encoded protein: CASSPDGAGNSPLHF.

This clonotype was picked up many times. Germline and junction disagree at one end, which may indicate a read error. Found in a library prepared for alpha chains, this beta chain is an off-target read, and its abundance has little meaning. The gene calls are TRBV2 and TRBJ1-4; D call uncertain. Germline CDR1 SNHLY, CDR2 FYNNEI. This CDR3 has 14 amino acids. This chain's CDR3 is CASSVRGTSEKLFF. CDR3 DNA: TGTGCCAGCAGTGTCCGGGGAACTAGTGAAAAACTGTTTTTT.

With respect to this clonotype: Being off target in a library aimed at alpha chains, this beta chain has a size of little meaning. The rearrangement links TRBV18 to TRBJ2-5, with TRBD1 as a possible D gene (7 bases). CDR3 length: 14 residues. The V gene's germline CDR1 is KGHSH and CDR2 LQKENI. CDR3 DNA sequence: TGTCCCGGCTCCGGGGGACAGAGGCGTATGGCCCAGTACTTC. This codes for CPGSGGQRRMAQYF.

A remark on this clonotype: This beta chain is an off-target read within a library intended for alpha chains, so its frequency means little. The rearrangement uses TRBV30 and TRBJ1-1; tentative D call: TRBD1 (6 bases). From germline, CDR1 is GTSNPN and CDR2 SVGIG (reference sequence). Trimming removed 2 bases from V and 2 bases from J, with 12 bases in between. This CDR3 has 14 residues. The CDR3 protein is CAWSSWTANTEAFF. CDR3 coding DNA: TGTGCCTGGAGTTCCTGGACAGCTAACACTGAAGCTTTCTTT.

This clonotype is deemed large. As an off-target read in a library built for alpha chains, this beta chain has a frequency of little significance. The J gene is TRBJ2-3, the V gene TRBV20-1; no firm D call. Between the trimmed V and J ends, which lost 1 base and 3 bases, there was a span of 5 bases. Per the germline V gene, CDR1 is DFQATT and CDR2 is SNEGSKA (reference sequence). The CDR3 totals 12 residues. CDR3 in amino acids: CSARGWTDTQYF. CDR3 nucleotides: TGCAGTGCTAGAGGATGGACAGATACGCAGTATTTT.

This clonotype was detected many times. Found in a library prepared for alpha chains, this beta chain is an off-target read, and its abundance has little meaning. The chain combines TRBV6-5 with TRBJ1-6, with D possibly being TRBD1 (5 bases). V was pared by 2 bases and J by 9 bases, with 8 bases between. The CDR3 consists of 13 residues. Germline V lookup: CDR1 MNHEY, CDR2 SVGAGI. The CDR3 nucleotides read TGTGCCAGCAGTTACAGGGGCGGTTCACCCCTCCACTTT. Translating it yields CASSYRGGSPLHF.

This clonotype was detected only a few times. Within a library made for alpha chains, this beta chain is off target, and its count is uninformative. J is TRBJ2-3 and V is TRBV10-3; D possibly uses TRBD1 or TRBD2 (5 bases each). This CDR3 comprises 13 residues. The V gene's germline CDR1 is ENHRY and CDR2 SYGVKD. Between the trimmed V and J ends, which lost 7 bases and 4 bases, there was a span of 12 bases. In DNA form, the CDR3 reads TGTGCCATCACCGAGGGGTCTCCAGATACGCAGTATTTT. This encodes CAITEGSPDTQYF.

This clonotype was counted only a few times. Within a library made for alpha chains, this beta chain is off target, and its count is uninformative. The chain carries TRBV7-8 and TRBJ1-2; TRBD1 might be the D (5 bases). The CDR3 consists of 13 residues. Germline V gene sequence: CDR1 SGHVS, CDR2 FQNEAQ. Trimming removed 5 bases from V and 4 bases from J, with 11 bases in between. The CDR3 DNA reads TGTGCCAGCAGCCCGACTAGGGGCTATGGCTACACCTTC. As protein: CASSPTRGYGYTF.

Within the sample, this clonotype is medium-sized. With the library built for alpha chains, this beta chain is off target and its frequency is not meaningful. J is TRBJ1-6 and V is TRBV6-5; D is uncertain. CDR3 length: 14 residues. Trimming took off 7 bases at V and 0 bases at J, with 7 bases between the two ends. CDR1 and CDR2 (germline): MNHEY, SVGAGI. The CDR3 DNA follows: TGTGCCAGCAAAAAGAGCTCCTATAATTCACCCCTCCACTTT. It yields the protein CASKKSSYNSPLHF.

A remark on this clonotype: A library prepared for alpha chains yielded this beta chain as an off-target read; its size is of little meaning. The V call is TRBV6-5, the J call TRBJ1-5, with D possibly matching TRBD1 (5 bases). Germline assignment: CDR1 MNHEY and CDR2 SVGAGI. This CDR3 contains 15 residues. V lost 0 bases and J 1 base, leaving 7 bases between the germline ends. Written as DNA, the CDR3 is TGTGCCAGCAGTTACTCGGGGCAGAGCAATCAGCCCCAGCATTTT. This gives the protein CASSYSGQSNQPQHF.

In this sample, this clonotype turned up many times. The library was prepared for alpha chains; this beta chain is a stray read, so its frequency means little. The chain is built from TRBV19 and TRBJ2-7, with TRBD1 matching over 8 bases. The germline V gene has CDR1 LNHDA and CDR2 SQIVND (reference sequence). This CDR3 contains 13 residues. V was pared by 5 bases and J by 7 bases, with 7 bases of the junction left unmatched. The CDR3 DNA reads TGTGCCAGTAGTCCCCGGGACAGGTCGGAGCAGTACTTC. Translating it yields CASSPRDRSEQYF.

Concerning this clonotype itself: This beta chain turned up in a library designed for alpha chains; as an off-target read, its abundance says little. V is TRBV7-2 and J is TRBJ2-7; the D is unclear. The V and J ends lost 1 base and 3 bases respectively, with 7 bases between them. This CDR3 spans 13 amino acids. Germline V gives CDR1 SGHTA, CDR2 FQGNSA. The DNA of the CDR3 is TGTGCCAGCAGCTTAGATCAGTTCTACGAGCAGTACTTC. Translation gives CASSLDQFYEQYF.

This clonotype was picked up a small number of times. This beta chain is a stray read from a library made for alpha chains; its abundance is not meaningful. This chain uses TRBV7-2 with TRBJ1-3; possible D gene TRBD1, 5 bases. This CDR3 comprises 15 residues. Trimming cost V 1 base and J 7 bases, with 14 bases left between them. CDR1 SGHTA and CDR2 FQGNSA come from the germline V gene. The CDR3 loop reads CASSLVPGRGNTIYF. Here the CDR3 DNA reads TGTGCCAGCAGCTTAGTGCCAGGGAGGGGTAACACCATATATTTT.

This clonotype was found a few times. This beta chain is a stray sequence in a library constructed for alpha chains; its clone size is not meaningful. The gene calls are TRBV19 and TRBJ1-2, with 7 bases identical to TRBD1. The V segment lost 5 bases and the J segment 4 bases; nucleotides outside the gene matches: 4. CDR1 is LNHDA, CDR2 SQIVND, per germline (reference sequence). CDR3 size: 13 residues. The CDR3 region is CASSPQGGYGYTF. CDR3 sequence (DNA): TGTGCCAGTAGTCCCCAGGGGGGCTATGGCTACACCTTC.

Notes on this clonotype: The library was built for alpha chains, so this beta chain is an off-target read and its size means little. This CDR3 reads CASSLAQGDPLADYEQYF. The DNA of the CDR3 is TGCGCCAGCAGCTTGGCGCAGGGTGACCCTCTCGCGGACTACGAGCAGTACTTC. The genes are TRBV5-1 and TRBJ2-7, with D possibly being TRBD1 (5 bases). The CDR3 consists of 18 residues. Trimming removed 0 bases from V and 3 bases from J, with 22 bases in between. Germline CDR1 SGHRS, CDR2 YFSETQ.

Notes on this clonotype: Because this beta chain is a stray read in a library intended to capture alpha chains, its abundance should not be given much weight. The chain's CDR3 is CASSPGLAGYNEQFF. In DNA, the CDR3 is TGTGCCAGCAGCCCGGGACTAGCGGGTTACAATGAGCAGTTCTTC. The chain couples TRBV12-3 or TRBV12-4 to TRBJ2-1; 12 positions agree with TRBD2. The CDR3 extends over 15 amino acids. Trimming at V came to 6 bases and at J to 4 bases, leaving 4 bases not matched to a gene.

This clonotype showed up many times. This beta chain slipped into a library made for alpha chains as a stray read, so its size is not meaningful. CDR3 sequence (DNA): TGTGCCAGCAGTCTCACTAGCGGGGGGGCCACAGATACGCAGTATTTT. Protein: CASSLTSGGATDTQYF. This chain joins TRBV4-2 and TRBJ2-3; 13 nucleotides match TRBD2. The J segment lost 2 bases and the V segment lost 6 bases, leaving 5 bases of the junction unmatched. This CDR3 has 16 amino acids. Germline CDR1 and CDR2: LGHNA and YNFKEQ.

Comments on this clonotype: This beta chain is a stray read from a library made for alpha chains; its abundance is not meaningful. The chain joins TRBV2 to TRBJ1-3; weak D call: TRBD1 (5 bases). The length of the CDR3 is 14 residues. Deletions cut 7 bases from V and 2 bases from J, with 12 bases between. CDR1 and CDR2 (germline): SNHLY, FYNNEI. This CDR3 is CASTLQGTGNTIYF. The CDR3 DNA reads TGTGCCAGCACTCTCCAGGGCACTGGAAACACCATATATTTT.

This clonotype was picked up many times. The library was designed around alpha chains, so this beta chain is a stray read whose abundance carries little weight. J is TRBJ2-7 and V is TRBV12-3 or TRBV12-4, with D unresolved. Deletions cut 3 bases from V and 9 bases from J, with 9 bases between. CDR3 size: 11 residues. CDR3 region: CASSFERRQYF. CDR3 nucleotide sequence: TGTGCCAGCAGTTTTGAGCGTCGGCAGTACTTC.

The table lists this clonotype with many counts. This beta chain turned up in a library designed for alpha chains; as an off-target read, its abundance says little. V is TRBV10-3 and J is TRBJ2-7; D not resolved. The CDR3 is made up of 12 amino acids. Trimming cost V 11 bases and J 3 bases, with 14 bases left between them. CDR1 and CDR2 (germline): ENHRY, SYGVKD. The CDR3 bases are TGTGCCTCCAGAGGACCCGGCTACGAGCAGTACTTC. It translates to CASRGPGYEQYF.

The table lists this clonotype with a few counts. The size of this beta chain means little, since it is a stray read in a library made for alpha chains. The chain carries TRBV6-2 or TRBV6-3 and TRBJ2-7, with TRBD1 matching 7 bases. The CDR3 has 15 residues. Losses at the gene ends were 2 bases for V and 5 bases for J; bases not matched to a gene: 9. Germline loops: CDR1 MNHEY, CDR2 SVGEGT. The CDR3 DNA sequence: TGTGCCAGCAGTTACCCCGTCGACAGGGCCCACGAGCAGTACTTC. This gives the protein CASSYPVDRAHEQYF.

This clonotype was picked up many times. Because the library targeted alpha chains, this beta chain is an off-target read whose size means little. The chain has TRBV7-2 and TRBJ2-1; the match to TRBD2 covers 14 bases. Germline V gene sequence: CDR1 SGHTA, CDR2 FQGNSA. Unmatched junction bases numbered 4, after V lost 5 bases and J lost 7 bases. This CDR3 has 15 residues. The CDR3 DNA reads as TGTGCCAGCAGCCGGACTAGCGGGGGGTATAATGAGCAGTTCTTC. It yields the protein CASSRTSGGYNEQFF.

There are many counts of this clonotype. This beta chain is a stray sequence in a library constructed for alpha chains; its clone size is not meaningful. The rearrangement links TRBV7-2 to TRBJ1-5, with D tentatively TRBD1 (6 bases). V lost 1 base to trimming and J lost 4 bases, with 17 bases between them. The CDR3 spans 17 residues. Germline-derived CDR1 and CDR2 are SGHTA and FQGNSA. The DNA for the CDR3 is TGTGCCAGCAGCTTAGATAGGCTACAGGGCGGTAATCAGCCCCAGCATTTT. Translating gives CASSLDRLQGGNQPQHF.

This clonotype was found many times. A library made for alpha chains picked up this beta chain off target, so its size means little. The rearrangement links TRBV29-1 to TRBJ2-5; possibly TRBD2 for D (7 bases). V was clipped by 3 bases and J by 4 bases, with 15 bases between them. There are 14 residues in the CDR3. Germline V gene lookup returns CDR1 SQVTM and CDR2 ANQGSEA. The CDR3 DNA sequence: TGCAGCGTTGATCGGGGGGCGAGTCCAGAGACCCAGTACTTC. Protein product: CSVDRGASPETQYF.

This clonotype was found a few times. This beta chain is an off-target read within a library intended for alpha chains, so its frequency means little. The gene calls are TRBV3-1 and TRBJ2-2; no firm D call. This CDR3 is 12 amino acids long. Germline loops: CDR1 LGHDT, CDR2 YNNKEL (reference sequence). CDR3 amino acids: CASRTGNGELFF. CDR3 in DNA: TGTGCATCCCGAACGGGTAACGGGGAGCTGTTTTTT.

This clonotype was seen a few times. This beta chain appears as a stray read in a library generated for alpha chains; its size is not informative. The rearrangement uses TRBV5-1 and TRBJ2-1; D possibly corresponds to TRBD2 (5 bases). Trimming removed 0 bases from V and 10 bases from J, with 14 bases in between. This CDR3 is built from 14 residues. Germline lookup yields CDR1 SGHRS and CDR2 YFSETQ. CDR3 in amino acids: CASSLEDSRKEQFF. The CDR3 DNA follows: TGCGCCAGCAGCTTGGAGGACTCGCGGAAGGAGCAGTTCTTC.